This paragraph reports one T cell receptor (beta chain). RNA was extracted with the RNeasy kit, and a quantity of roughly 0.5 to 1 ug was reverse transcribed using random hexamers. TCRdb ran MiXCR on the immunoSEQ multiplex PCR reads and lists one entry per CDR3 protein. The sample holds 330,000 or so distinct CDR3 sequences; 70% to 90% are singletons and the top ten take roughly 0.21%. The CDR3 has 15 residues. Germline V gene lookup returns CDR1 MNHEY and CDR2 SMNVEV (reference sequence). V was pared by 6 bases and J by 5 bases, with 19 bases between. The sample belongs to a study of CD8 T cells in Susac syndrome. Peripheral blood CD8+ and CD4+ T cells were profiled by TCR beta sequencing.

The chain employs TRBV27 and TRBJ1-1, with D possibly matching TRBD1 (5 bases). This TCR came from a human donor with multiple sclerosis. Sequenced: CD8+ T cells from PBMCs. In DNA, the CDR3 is TGTGCCAGCAGACCCACGTTAGGGGCTGGGACTGAAGCTTTCTTT. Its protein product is CASRPTLGAGTEAFF.